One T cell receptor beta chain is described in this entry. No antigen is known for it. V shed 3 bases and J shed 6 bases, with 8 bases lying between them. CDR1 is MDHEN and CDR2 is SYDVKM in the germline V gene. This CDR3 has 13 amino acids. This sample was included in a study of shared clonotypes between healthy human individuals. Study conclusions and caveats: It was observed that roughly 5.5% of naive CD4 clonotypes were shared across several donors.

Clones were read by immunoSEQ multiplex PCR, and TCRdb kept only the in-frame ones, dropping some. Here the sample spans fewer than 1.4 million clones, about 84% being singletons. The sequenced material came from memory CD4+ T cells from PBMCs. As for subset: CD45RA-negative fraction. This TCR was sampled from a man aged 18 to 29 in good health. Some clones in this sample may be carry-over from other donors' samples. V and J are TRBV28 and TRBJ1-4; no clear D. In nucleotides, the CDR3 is TGTGCCAGCAGTTTTTTACGGGATGAAAAACTGTTTTTT. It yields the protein CASSFLRDEKLFF.